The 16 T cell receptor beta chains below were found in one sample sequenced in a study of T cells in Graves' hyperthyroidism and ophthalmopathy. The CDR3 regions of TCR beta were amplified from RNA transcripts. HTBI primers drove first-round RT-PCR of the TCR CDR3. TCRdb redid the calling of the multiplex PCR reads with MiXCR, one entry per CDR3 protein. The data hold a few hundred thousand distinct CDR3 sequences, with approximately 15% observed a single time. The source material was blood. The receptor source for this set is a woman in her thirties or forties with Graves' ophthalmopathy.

The DNA for the CDR3 is TGCAGCGTCGTTACACCTCTTTCCTACGAGCAGTACTTC. Amino acid sequence: CSVVTPLSYEQYF. The genes are TRBV29-1 and TRBJ2-7, with D unclear. The ends were cut back, 6 bases at V and 1 base at J, with 13 bases in the middle. In germline, CDR1 is SQVTM, CDR2 ANQGSEA. This CDR3 spans 13 amino acids.

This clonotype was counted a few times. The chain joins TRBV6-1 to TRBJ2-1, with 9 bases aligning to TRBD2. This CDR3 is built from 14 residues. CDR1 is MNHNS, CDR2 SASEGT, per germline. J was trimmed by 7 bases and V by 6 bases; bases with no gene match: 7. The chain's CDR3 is CASRSSGVWNEQFF. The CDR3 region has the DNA TGTGCCAGCAGATCTAGCGGGGTTTGGAATGAGCAGTTCTTC.

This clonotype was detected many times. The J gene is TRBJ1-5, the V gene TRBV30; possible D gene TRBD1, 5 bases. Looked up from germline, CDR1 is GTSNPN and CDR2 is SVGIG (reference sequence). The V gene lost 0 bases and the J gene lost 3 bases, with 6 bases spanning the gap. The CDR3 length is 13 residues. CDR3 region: CAWSVQDNQPQHF. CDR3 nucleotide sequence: TGTGCCTGGAGTGTACAGGACAATCAGCCCCAGCATTTT. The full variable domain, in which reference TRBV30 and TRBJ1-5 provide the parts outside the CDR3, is SQTIHQWPATLVQPVGSPLSLECTVEGTSNPNLYWYRQAAGRGLQLLFYSVGIGQISSEVPQNLSASRPQDRQFILSSKKLLLSDSGFYLCAWSVQDNQPQHFGDGTRLSIL.

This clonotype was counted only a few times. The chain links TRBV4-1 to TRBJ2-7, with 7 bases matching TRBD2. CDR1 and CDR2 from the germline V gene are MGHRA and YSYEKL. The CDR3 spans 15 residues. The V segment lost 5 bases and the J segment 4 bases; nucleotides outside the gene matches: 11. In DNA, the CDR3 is TGCGCCAGCAGCACCGTGGCGGGAGCTTCGTACGAGCAGTACTTC. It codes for CASSTVAGASYEQYF.

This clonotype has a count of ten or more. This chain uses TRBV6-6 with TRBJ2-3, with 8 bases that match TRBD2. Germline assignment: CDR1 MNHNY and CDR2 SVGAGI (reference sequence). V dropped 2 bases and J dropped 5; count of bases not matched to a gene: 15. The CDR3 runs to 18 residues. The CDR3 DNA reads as TGTGCCAGCAGTTACGGCGGGACTAGACGATCTGGTGGAGATACGCAGTATTTT. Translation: CASSYGGTRRSGGDTQYF.

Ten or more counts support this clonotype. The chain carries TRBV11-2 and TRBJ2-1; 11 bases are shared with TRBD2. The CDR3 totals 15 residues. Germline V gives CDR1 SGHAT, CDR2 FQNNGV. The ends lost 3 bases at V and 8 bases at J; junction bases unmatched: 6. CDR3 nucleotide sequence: TGTGCCAGCAGCTTTAGTAGCGGGGGGGCCTATGAGCAGTTCTTC. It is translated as CASSFSSGGAYEQFF.

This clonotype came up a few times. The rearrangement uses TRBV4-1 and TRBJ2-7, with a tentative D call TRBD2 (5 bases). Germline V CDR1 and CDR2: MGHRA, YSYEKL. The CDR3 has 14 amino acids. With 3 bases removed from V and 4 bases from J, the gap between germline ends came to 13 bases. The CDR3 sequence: CASSHTRPPYEQYF. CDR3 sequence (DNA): TGCGCCAGCAGCCACACTAGACCCCCTTACGAGCAGTACTTC.

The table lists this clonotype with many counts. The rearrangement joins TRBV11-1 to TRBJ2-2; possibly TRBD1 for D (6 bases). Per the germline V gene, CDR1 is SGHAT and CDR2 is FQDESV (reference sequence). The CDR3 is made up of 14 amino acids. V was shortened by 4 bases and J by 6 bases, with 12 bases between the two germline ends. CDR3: CASSYNRAAGELFF. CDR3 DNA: TGTGCCAGCAGCTATAACAGGGCTGCCGGGGAGCTGTTTTTT.

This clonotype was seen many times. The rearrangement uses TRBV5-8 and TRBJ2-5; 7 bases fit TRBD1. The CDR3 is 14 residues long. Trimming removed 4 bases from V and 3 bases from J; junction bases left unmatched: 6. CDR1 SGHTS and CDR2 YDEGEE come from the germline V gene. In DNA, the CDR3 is TGTGCCAGCAGCCGCCGAACAGGGGAAGAGACCCAGTACTTC. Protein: CASSRRTGEETQYF.

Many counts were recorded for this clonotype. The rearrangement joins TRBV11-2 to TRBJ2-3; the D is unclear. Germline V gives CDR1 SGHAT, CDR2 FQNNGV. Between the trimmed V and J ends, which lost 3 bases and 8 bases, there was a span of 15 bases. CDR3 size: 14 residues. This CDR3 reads CASSFARGPGTQYF. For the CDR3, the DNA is TGTGCCAGCAGCTTCGCACGAGGACCGGGTACGCAGTATTTT. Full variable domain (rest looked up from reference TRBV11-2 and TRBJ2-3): EAGVAQSPRYKIIEKRQSVAFWCNPISGHATLYWYQQILGQGPKLLIQFQNNGVVDDSQLPKDRFSAERLKGVDSTLKIQPAKLEDSAVYLCASSFARGPGTQYFGPGTRLTVL.

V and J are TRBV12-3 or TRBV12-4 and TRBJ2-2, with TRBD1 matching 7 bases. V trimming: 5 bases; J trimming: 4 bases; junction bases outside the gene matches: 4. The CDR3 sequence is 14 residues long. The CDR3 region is CASSRGTVTGELFF. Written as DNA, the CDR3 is TGTGCCAGCAGTCGTGGGACAGTCACCGGGGAGCTGTTTTTT.

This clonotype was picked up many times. CDR3 residues: CASSLTGNHPYEQYF. DNA for the CDR3: TGTGCCAGCAGCTTGACAGGGAACCATCCCTACGAGCAGTACTTC. The rearrangement uses TRBV27 and TRBJ2-7, with 7 positions matching TRBD1. The J segment lost 2 bases and the V segment lost 6 bases, leaving 10 bases of the junction unmatched. The CDR3 has 15 amino acids. The germline gives CDR1 MNHEY, CDR2 SMNVEV (reference sequence).

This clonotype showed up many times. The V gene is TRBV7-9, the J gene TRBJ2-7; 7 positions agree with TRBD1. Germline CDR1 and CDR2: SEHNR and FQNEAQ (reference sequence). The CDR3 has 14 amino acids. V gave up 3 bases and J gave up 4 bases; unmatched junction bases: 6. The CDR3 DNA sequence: TGTGCCAGCAGCTTCCAAGGGGGCTCGTACGAGCAGTACTTC. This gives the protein CASSFQGGSYEQYF.

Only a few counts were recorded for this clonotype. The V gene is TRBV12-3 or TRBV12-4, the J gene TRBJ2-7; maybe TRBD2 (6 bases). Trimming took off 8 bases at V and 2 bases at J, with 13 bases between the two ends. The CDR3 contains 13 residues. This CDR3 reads CASGTGDPYEQYF. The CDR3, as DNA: TGTGCCAGCGGAACGGGGGACCCCTACGAGCAGTACTTC.

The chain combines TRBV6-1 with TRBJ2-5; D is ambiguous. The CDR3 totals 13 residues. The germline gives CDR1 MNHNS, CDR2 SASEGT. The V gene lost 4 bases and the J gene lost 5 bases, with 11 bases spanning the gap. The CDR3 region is CASSVGSRETQYF. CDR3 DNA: TGTGCCAGCAGTGTGGGATCGCGGGAGACCCAGTACTTC.

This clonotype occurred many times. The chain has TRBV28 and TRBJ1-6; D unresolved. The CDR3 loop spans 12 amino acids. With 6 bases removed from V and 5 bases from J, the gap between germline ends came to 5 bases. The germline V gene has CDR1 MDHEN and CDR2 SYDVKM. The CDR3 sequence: CASRDHNSPLHF. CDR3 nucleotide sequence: TGTGCCAGCAGGGACCATAATTCACCCCTCCACTTT.